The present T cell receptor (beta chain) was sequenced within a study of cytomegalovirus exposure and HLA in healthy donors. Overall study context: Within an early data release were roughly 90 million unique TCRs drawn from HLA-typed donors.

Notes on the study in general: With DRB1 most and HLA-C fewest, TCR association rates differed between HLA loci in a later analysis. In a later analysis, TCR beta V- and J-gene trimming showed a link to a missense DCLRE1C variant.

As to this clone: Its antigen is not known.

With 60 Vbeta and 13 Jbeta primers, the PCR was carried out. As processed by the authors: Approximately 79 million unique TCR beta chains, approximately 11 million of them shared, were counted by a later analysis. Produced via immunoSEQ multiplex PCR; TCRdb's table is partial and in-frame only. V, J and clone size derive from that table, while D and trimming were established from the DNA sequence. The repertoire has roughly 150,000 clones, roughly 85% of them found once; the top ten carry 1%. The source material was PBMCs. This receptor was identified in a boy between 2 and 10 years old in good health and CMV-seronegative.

CDR3 sequence: CASSLWSLAGQDEQFF. CDR3 nucleotide sequence: TGTGCCAGCAGCTTATGGAGCCTAGCGGGACAAGATGAGCAGTTCTTC. The V gene is TRBV7-9, the J gene TRBJ2-1; TRBD2 aligns across 9 bases. The germline V gene has CDR1 SEHNR and CDR2 FQNEAQ (reference sequence). V was pared by 2 bases and J by 8 bases, with 10 bases of the junction left unmatched. The CDR3 sequence is 16 residues long.